This T cell receptor beta chain was identified during a study of spatial heterogeneity in lung cancer. Documented time point: sample taken at primary tumor resection. Whole RNA obtained from tumor, nontumor lung or frozen PBMC underwent sequencing without sorting. CDR1 is KGHDR and CDR2 is SFDVKD in the germline V gene. J lost 4 bases, V lost 3 bases, and 7 bases had no gene match. This CDR3 comprises 16 residues. TCRdb analysed the 5' RACE reads with MiXCR anew, one entry per CDR3 protein. Here the sample spans 45,000 or so distinct CDR3 sequences, about 10% being singletons. The J gene is TRBJ2-1, the V gene TRBV24-1; 8 bases match TRBD2. This TCR was recovered from a female donor with early-stage non-small cell lung cancer. Sequenced here: PBMCs, sampled at surgery. This chain's CDR3 is CATSDAAPSGYNEQFF. The CDR3 coding sequence is TGTGCCACCAGTGATGCCGCTCCTAGCGGGTACAATGAGCAGTTCTTC.